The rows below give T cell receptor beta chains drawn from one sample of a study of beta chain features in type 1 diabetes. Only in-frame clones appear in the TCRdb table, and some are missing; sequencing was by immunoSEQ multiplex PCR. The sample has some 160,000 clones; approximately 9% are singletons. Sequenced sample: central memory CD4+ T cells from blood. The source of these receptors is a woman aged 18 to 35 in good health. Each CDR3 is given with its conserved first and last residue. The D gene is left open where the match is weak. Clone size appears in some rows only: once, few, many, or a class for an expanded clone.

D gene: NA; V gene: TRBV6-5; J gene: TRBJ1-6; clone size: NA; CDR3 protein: CASSYLSNSPLHF; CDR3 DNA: TGTGCCAGCAGCTACCTCTCTAATTCACCCCTCCACTTT
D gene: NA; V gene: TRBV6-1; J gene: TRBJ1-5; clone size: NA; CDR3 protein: CASGPRTFNQPQHF; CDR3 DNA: TGTGCCAGCGGACCCCGGACATTCAATCAGCCCCAGCATTTT
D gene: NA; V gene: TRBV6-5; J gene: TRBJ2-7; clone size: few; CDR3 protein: CASRVDHEQYF; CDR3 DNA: TGTGCCAGCCGGGTAGACCACGAGCAGTACTTC
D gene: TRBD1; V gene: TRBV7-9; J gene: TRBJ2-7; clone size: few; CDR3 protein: CATGQGDYEQYF; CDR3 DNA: TGTGCCACCGGACAGGGGGACTACGAGCAGTACTTC
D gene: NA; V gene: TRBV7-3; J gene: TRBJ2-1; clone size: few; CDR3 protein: CASRSRGGGPYVEQFF; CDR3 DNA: TGTGCCAGCAGATCTAGAGGGGGAGGGCCTTACGTTGAGCAGTTCTTC
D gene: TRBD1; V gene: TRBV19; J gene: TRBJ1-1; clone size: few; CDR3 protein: CASSIQGARGTEAFF; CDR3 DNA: TGTGCCAGTAGTATCCAGGGGGCGCGTGGAACTGAAGCTTTCTTT
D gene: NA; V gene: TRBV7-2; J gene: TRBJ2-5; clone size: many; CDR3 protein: CASRSVWETQYF; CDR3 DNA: TGTGCCAGCAGGAGCGTATGGGAGACCCAGTACTTC
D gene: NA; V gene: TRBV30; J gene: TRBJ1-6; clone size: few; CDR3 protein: CAWRTEYNSPLHF; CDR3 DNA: TGTGCCTGGAGGACGGAGTATAATTCACCCCTCCACTTT
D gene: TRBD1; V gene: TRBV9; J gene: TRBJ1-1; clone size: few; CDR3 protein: CASSRGQGAEGAFF; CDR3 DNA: TGTGCCAGCAGCCGAGGGCAGGGGGCGGAAGGGGCTTTCTTT
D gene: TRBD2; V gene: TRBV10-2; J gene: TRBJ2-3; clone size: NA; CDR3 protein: CASRGTRSDTQYF; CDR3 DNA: TGCGCCAGCAGGGGGACTAGATCCGATACGCAGTATTTT
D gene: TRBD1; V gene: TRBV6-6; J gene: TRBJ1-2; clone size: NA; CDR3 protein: CASTRDRGGDGYTF; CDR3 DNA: TGTGCCAGCACCAGGGACAGGGGAGGGGATGGCTACACCTTC
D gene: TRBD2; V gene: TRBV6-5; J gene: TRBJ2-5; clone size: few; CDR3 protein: CASSPGLAGEETQYF; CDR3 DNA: TGTGCCAGCAGCCCCGGACTAGCGGGGGAGGAGACCCAGTACTTC
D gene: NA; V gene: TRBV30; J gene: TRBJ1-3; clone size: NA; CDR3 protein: CAWSTVPGNTIYF; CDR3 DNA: TGTGCCTGGAGTACAGTGCCTGGAAACACCATATATTTT
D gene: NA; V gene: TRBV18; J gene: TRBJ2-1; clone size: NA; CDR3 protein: CASSPNQGEQFF; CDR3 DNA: TGTGCCAGCTCACCTAACCAGGGGGAGCAGTTCTTC
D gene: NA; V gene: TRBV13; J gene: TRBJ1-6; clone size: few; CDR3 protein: CASSSAGVSYNSPLHF; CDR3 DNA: TGTGCCAGCAGCTCAGCGGGGGTTTCCTATAATTCACCCCTCCACTTT
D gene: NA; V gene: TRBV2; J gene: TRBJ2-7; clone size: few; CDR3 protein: CASGGQRRGNEQYF; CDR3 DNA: TGTGCCAGCGGAGGGCAGCGGAGAGGTAACGAGCAGTACTTC
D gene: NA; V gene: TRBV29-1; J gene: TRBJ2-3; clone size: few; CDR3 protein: CSVEGLRGRHTDTQYF; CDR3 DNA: TGCAGCGTTGAAGGTTTGCGAGGCCGGCACACAGATACGCAGTATTTT
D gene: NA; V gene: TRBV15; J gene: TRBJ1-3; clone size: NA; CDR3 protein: CATSTGLSGNTIYF; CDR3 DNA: TGTGCCACCAGCACAGGACTCTCTGGAAACACCATATATTTT
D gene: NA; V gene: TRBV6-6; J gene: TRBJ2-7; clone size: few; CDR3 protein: CASGASRTSYEQYF; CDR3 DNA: TGTGCCAGTGGGGCATCACGAACTTCCTACGAGCAGTACTTC
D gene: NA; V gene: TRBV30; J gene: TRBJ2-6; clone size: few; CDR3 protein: CAWSGYGAGANVLTF; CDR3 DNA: TGTGCCTGGAGTGGGTATGGGGCCGGGGCCAACGTCCTGACTTTC
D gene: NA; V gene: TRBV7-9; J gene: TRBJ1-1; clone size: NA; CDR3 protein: CASSPAVGGIDTEAFF; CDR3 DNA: TGTGCCAGCAGCCCGGCGGTCGGAGGGATAGACACTGAAGCTTTCTTT
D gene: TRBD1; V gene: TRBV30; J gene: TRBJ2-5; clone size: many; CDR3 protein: CAWTRDSGLGTQYF; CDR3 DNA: TGTGCCTGGACCCGGGACAGTGGTTTGGGGACCCAGTACTTC
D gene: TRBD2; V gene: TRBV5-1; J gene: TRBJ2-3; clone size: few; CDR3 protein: CASSSTSGSDTQYF; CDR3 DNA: TGCGCCAGCAGCTCGACTAGCGGGAGTGATACGCAGTATTTT
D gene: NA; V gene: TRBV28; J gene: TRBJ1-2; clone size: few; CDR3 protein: CASTDRDYGYTF; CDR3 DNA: TGTGCCAGCACGGACAGAGACTATGGCTACACCTTC
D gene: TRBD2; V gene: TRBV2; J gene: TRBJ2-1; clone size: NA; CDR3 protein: CASSGGTSGSYEQFF; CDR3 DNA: TGTGCCAGCAGTGGTGGGACTAGCGGGAGTTATGAGCAGTTCTTC
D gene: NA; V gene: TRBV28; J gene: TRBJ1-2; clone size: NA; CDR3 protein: CASTAGGAGYGYTF; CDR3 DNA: TGTGCCAGCACCGCCGGGGGGGCAGGCTATGGCTACACCTTC
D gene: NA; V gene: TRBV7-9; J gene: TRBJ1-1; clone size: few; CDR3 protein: CASSSQVLNTEAFF; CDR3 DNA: TGTGCCAGCAGCTCACAGGTTTTGAACACTGAAGCTTTCTTT
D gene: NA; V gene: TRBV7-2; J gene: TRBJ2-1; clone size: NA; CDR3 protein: CASSLVLAVNEQFF; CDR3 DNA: TGTGCCAGCAGCTTAGTGCTAGCAGTCAATGAGCAGTTCTTC
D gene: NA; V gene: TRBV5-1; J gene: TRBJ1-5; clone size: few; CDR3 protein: CASSASGDQPQHF; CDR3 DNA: TGCGCCAGCAGCGCCTCCGGGGATCAGCCCCAGCATTTT
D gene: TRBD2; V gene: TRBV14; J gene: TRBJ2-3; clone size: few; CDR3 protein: CASSQDRISGGYTDTQYF; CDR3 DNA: TGTGCCAGCAGCCAAGATAGGATCTCCGGGGGGTACACAGATACGCAGTATTTT
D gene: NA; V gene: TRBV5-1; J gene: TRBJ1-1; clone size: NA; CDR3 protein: CASSLFQGSNTEAFF; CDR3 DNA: TGCGCCAGCAGCTTGTTTCAGGGCTCGAACACTGAAGCTTTCTTT
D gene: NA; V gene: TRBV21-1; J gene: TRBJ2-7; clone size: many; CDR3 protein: CASSIKGGLAGVEQYF; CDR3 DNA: TGTGCCAGCAGCATAAAAGGGGGACTAGCGGGAGTAGAGCAGTACTTC
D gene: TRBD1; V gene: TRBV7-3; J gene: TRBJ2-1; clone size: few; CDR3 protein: CASSITGGMYNEQFF; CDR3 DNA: TGTGCCAGCAGCATCACAGGGGGGATGTACAATGAGCAGTTCTTC
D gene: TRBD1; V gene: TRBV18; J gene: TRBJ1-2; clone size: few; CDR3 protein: CASSTGQGGYGYTF; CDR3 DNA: TGTGCCAGCTCAACTGGACAGGGCGGATATGGCTACACCTTC
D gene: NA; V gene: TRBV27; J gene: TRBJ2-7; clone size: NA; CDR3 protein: CATRREISYEQYF; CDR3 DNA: TGTGCCACCAGGAGGGAAATCTCCTACGAGCAGTACTTC